This TCR beta chain was sequenced in a study of read filtering for tumor transcriptome and immune sequencing. Looking at the study overall: Whole-transcriptome libraries were prepared after DNase treatment.

This clonotype has a count of ten or more. Its antigen remains unidentified. This library used roughly 430 ng RNA and molecular barcoded adaptors spanning alpha/delta and beta/gamma chains. TCRdb reprocessed the reads with MiXCR, giving one entry per CDR3 protein. The sample includes under 150,000 distinct CDR3 sequences, under 15% seen only once; the top ten take approximately 8%. Study findings and constraints: The CD138-negative fraction was mixed bone marrow immune cells, not pure T cells.

This clonotype was sampled from a donor older than 35 with multiple myeloma. The sequenced sample was a population of CD138-negative cells sorted from bone marrow.

CDR3 coding DNA: TGTGCCAGCAGTGAATCCGGGTATACAGATACGCAGTATTTT. Protein sequence: CASSESGYTDTQYF. This chain uses TRBV2 with TRBJ2-3; D remains ambiguous. There are 14 residues in the CDR3. V was shortened by 2 bases and J by 3 bases, with 9 bases between the two germline ends. Germline assignment: CDR1 SNHLY and CDR2 FYNNEI.